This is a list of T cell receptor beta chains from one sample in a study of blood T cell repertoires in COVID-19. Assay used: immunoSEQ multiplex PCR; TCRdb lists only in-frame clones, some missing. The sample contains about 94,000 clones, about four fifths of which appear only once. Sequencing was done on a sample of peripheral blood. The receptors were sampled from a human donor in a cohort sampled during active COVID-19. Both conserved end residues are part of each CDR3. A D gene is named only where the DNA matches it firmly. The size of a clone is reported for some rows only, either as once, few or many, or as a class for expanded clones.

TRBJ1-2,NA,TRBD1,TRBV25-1,CASRGTGNGYTF,TGTGCCAGCAGGGGGACAGGGAATGGCTACACCTTC
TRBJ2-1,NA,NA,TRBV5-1,CASSLSSVYNEQFF,TGCGCCAGCAGCTTGAGTAGCGTGTACAATGAGCAGTTCTTC
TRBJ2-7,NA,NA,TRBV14,CASASGNEQYF,TGTGCCAGCGCTAGTGGCAACGAGCAGTACTTC
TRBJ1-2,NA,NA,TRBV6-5,CASDRIDYYGYTF,TGTGCCAGCGACCGAATCGACTACTATGGCTACACCTTC
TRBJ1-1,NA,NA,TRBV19,CASSIGLRGRKNTEAFF,TGTGCCAGTAGTATAGGATTGCGGGGAAGGAAGAACACTGAAGCTTTCTTT
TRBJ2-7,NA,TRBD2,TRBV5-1,CASSHGLAETYEQYF,TGCGCCAGCAGCCACGGACTAGCGGAAACCTACGAGCAGTACTTC
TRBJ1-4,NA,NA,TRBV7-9,CASSPDKQGRATNEKLFF,TGTGCCAGCAGCCCTGATAAACAGGGTAGGGCAACTAATGAAAAACTGTTTTTT
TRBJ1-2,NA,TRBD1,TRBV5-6,CASSLGQGTTYGYTF,TGTGCCAGCAGCTTAGGACAGGGGACCACCTATGGCTACACCTTC
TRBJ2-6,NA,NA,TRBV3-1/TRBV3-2,CASSQAGSGANVLTF,TGTGCCAGCAGCCAAGCAGGGTCTGGGGCCAACGTCCTGACTTTC
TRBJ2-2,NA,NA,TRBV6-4,CASSDGSAASGELFF,TGTGCCAGCAGTGACGGAAGCGCGGCTTCCGGGGAGCTGTTTTTT
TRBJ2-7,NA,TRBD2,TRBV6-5,CASSSRRAGGYEQYF,TGTGCCAGCAGTTCCCGGCGTGCGGGGGGCTACGAGCAGTACTTC
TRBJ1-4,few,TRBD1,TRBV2,CASTETGREKLFF,TGTGCCAGCACGGAGACAGGGCGAGAAAAACTGTTTTTT
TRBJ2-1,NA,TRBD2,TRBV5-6,CASSRSGALNEQFF,TGTGCCAGCAGCCGCAGCGGGGCCCTGAATGAGCAGTTCTTC
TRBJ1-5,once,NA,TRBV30,CAWSPPVDWYQPQHF,TGTGCCTGGAGTCCCCCGGTTGATTGGTATCAGCCCCAGCATTTT
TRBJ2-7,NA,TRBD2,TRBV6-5,CASSNPLAGVDEQYF,TGTGCCAGCAGTAACCCCCTAGCGGGAGTCGACGAGCAGTACTTC
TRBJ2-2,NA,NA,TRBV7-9,CASSLEAPNTGELFF,TGTGCCAGCAGCTTAGAAGCACCCAACACCGGGGAGCTGTTTTTT
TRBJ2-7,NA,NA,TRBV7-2,CASSLGTSETRLEQYF,TGTGCCAGCAGCTTAGGTACCTCAGAAACGCGGCTCGAGCAGTACTTC
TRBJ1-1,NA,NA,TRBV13,CASRGGKHEAFF,TGTGCCAGCAGAGGAGGGAAACATGAAGCTTTCTTT
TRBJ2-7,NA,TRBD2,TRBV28,CASSSSLAGEAYEQYF,TGTGCCAGCAGTTCCAGCCTAGCGGGTGAGGCCTACGAGCAGTACTTC
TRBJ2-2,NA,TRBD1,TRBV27,CASSRGQGGGELFF,TGTGCCAGCAGTAGGGGACAGGGCGGCGGGGAGCTGTTTTTT
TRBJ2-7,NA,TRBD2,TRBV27,CASSPKFLAGEDEQYF,TGTGCCAGCAGCCCAAAATTTCTAGCGGGAGAAGACGAGCAGTACTTC
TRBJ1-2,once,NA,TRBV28,CASSLPTGIRYGYTF,TGTGCCAGCAGCTTACCTACAGGGATCCGCTATGGCTACACCTTC
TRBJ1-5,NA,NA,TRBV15,CATSRVTGQPQHF,TGTGCCACCAGCAGAGTAACCGGTCAGCCCCAGCATTTT
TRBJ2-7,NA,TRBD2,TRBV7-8,CASSIGTSGFYEQYF,TGTGCCAGCAGCATCGGGACTAGCGGTTTCTACGAGCAGTACTTC
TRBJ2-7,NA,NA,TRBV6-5,CASSYSGRGGYEQYF,TGTGCCAGCAGTTACTCTGGAAGGGGTGGTTACGAGCAGTACTTC
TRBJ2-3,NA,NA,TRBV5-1,CASSWEAGRTDTQYF,TGCGCCAGCAGCTGGGAAGCGGGCCGCACAGATACGCAGTATTTT